Listed here is a single T cell receptor beta chain. Its specificity is not known. The sample comes from a study of T cells in narcolepsy. Study-wide context: Patients with NT1 or NT2 and healthy control donors were enrolled.

Study observations and caveats: Comparing one patient's CSF and blood CD4+ clonotypes highlighted HCRT- and TRIB2-specific autoreactive clonotypes. In some patient and control memory CD4+ samples, autoreactive clones were absent. Autoreactive clonotypes reportedly recurred in blood of same and different patients, not controls.

Sequenced by immunoSEQ multiplex PCR; TCRdb stores in-frame clones only, minus some. The data hold around 16,000 clones, with 85% to 90% observed a single time. The germline CDR1 and CDR2 sequences are MDHEN and SYDVKM. V lost 6 bases, J lost 7 bases, and 15 bases lay in between. This CDR3 is 13 amino acids long. The sequence came from a human donor in good health. Sequencing input: memory (CD45RA-) CD4+ T cells from blood. The chain recombines TRBV28 with TRBJ1-2, with a tentative D call TRBD1 (5 bases). DNA for the CDR3: TGTGCCAGCAGGGAGACAGTTATGAGTGGCTACACCTTC. This translates into CASRETVMSGYTF.